Sequencing of this T cell receptor (beta chain) was carried out in a study of T-cell memory formation after mild COVID-19. This CDR3 contains 12 residues. V was pared by 5 bases and J by 4 bases, with 8 bases between. TCRdb analysed the 5' RACE reads with MiXCR anew, one entry per CDR3 protein. The sample holds 430,000 or so distinct CDR3 sequences, 25% seen once. The source of this sequence is an adult woman who had mild COVID-19 (a few samples of this study predate the infection). Cell type and time point are not known. The source material was PBMCs or a T cell subset sorted from them (not recorded which). This chain joins TRBV12-3 or TRBV12-4 and TRBJ1-2, with unresolved D. CDR3 nucleotides: TGTGCCAGCAGTCGTGAATTCTATGGCTACACCTTC. Translated: CASSREFYGYTF.